A selection of T cell receptor beta chains follows, all from one sample in a study of T cell repertoires in cytomegalovirus infection. These receptors have no known antigen. TCRdb re-analysed the reads in MiXCR, keeping a single row per CDR3 protein. The table includes 750,000 to 900,000 distinct CDR3 sequences, just under 30% detected once. The input for sequencing was cultured CD8+ T cells from PBMCs, taken from culture after CMV antigen stimulation. These receptors originate from a human donor in good health (CMV status not recorded). Some clones in this sample may be carry-over from other donors' samples. Both conserved end residues are part of each CDR3. D genes are given only for firm matches. The size of a clone is reported for some rows only, either as once, few or many, or as a class for expanded clones.

d_call j_call clone_size v_call cdr3_aa cdr3_nt
. TRBJ1-1 many TRBV19 CASSISRNTEAFF TGTGCCAGCAGCATCAGTCGGAACACTGAAGCTTTCTTT
. TRBJ1-1 once TRBV11-2 CASSLDFGLMNTEAFF TGTGCCAGCAGCTTGGATTTCGGACTCATGAACACTGAAGCTTTCTTT
. TRBJ2-3 many TRBV12-3/TRBV12-4 CASSFDGSRAGDTQYF TGTGCCAGCAGCTTTGACGGATCAAGAGCAGGAGATACGCAGTATTTT
. TRBJ1-6 many TRBV7-2 CASSLVMGRIDSPLHF TGTGCCAGCAGCTTAGTAATGGGGCGAATTGATTCACCCCTCCACTTT
. TRBJ1-1 many TRBV27 CASSLGGVAEAFF TGTGCCAGCAGTTTAGGGGGGGTTGCTGAAGCTTTCTTT
TRBD2 TRBJ2-2 few TRBV7-9 CASPGRGITGELFF TGTGCCTCCCCTGGGCGGGGGATCACCGGGGAGCTGTTTTTT
. TRBJ2-1 . TRBV6-5 CASSTGRILEEMNEQFF TGTGCCAGCAGTACTGGACGGATCCTCGAGGAGATGAATGAGCAGTTCTTC
. TRBJ1-2 . TRBV19 CASSIRSDPGYGYTF TGTGCCAGTAGTATAAGGAGTGACCCGGGCTATGGCTACACCTTC
TRBD1 TRBJ2-2 few TRBV6-5 CASSFSGQGVANTGELFF TGTGCCAGCAGTTTCTCGGGACAGGGTGTTGCGAACACCGGGGAGCTGTTTTTT
. TRBJ2-5 . TRBV5-8 CASSSRDGWGETQYF TGTGCCAGCAGCTCCCGGGACGGATGGGGAGAGACCCAGTACTTC
. TRBJ1-6 . TRBV19 CASIIIRDGSNSPLHF TGTGCCAGTATTATCATCAGGGATGGTTCGAATTCACCCCTCCACTTT
. TRBJ2-3 few TRBV2 CASRMDSESSTDTQYF TGTGCCAGCAGGATGGACAGTGAGTCTAGCACAGATACGCAGTATTTT
. TRBJ2-2 . TRBV7-6 CASTGESGELFF TGTGCTAGCACCGGGGAGTCCGGGGAGCTGTTTTTT
TRBD1 TRBJ2-5 . TRBV12-3/TRBV12-4 CASSPRDRETQYF TGTGCCAGCAGTCCGCGGGACAGGGAGACCCAGTACTTC
. TRBJ1-5 . TRBV24-1 CATSDRVGANIRQPQHF TGTGCCACCAGTGATAGGGTAGGGGCAAATATTAGACAGCCCCAGCATTTT
. TRBJ1-5 . TRBV5-6 CASSLRTPDSNQPQHF TGTGCCAGCAGCTTGAGAACACCTGATAGCAATCAGCCCCAGCATTTT
. TRBJ2-3 . TRBV12-3/TRBV12-4 CASSLSAGPGDTQYF TGTGCCAGCAGTTTATCTGCGGGCCCGGGCGATACGCAGTATTTT
TRBD1 TRBJ1-1 . TRBV12-3/TRBV12-4 CASSSLRDRADTEAFF TGTGCCAGCAGTTCACTAAGGGACAGGGCGGACACTGAAGCTTTCTTT
TRBD2 TRBJ2-3 . TRBV12-3/TRBV12-4 CASSLVLAGGARGTDTQYF TGTGCCAGCAGTTTAGTGCTAGCGGGGGGCGCTAGGGGCACAGATACGCAGTATTTT
TRBD2 TRBJ2-5 many TRBV7-6 CASSQRAGVVREAQYF TGTGCCAGCAGCCAACGAGCGGGGGTGGTCCGGGAGGCCCAGTACTTC
TRBD1 TRBJ1-6 once TRBV6-6 CASSRLTGASPLHF TGTGCCAGCAGCCGCTTGACAGGGGCTTCACCCCTCCACTTT
. TRBJ2-5 . TRBV7-9 CASSLEPFQETQYF TGTGCCAGCAGCTTAGAACCTTTCCAAGAGACCCAGTACTTC
. TRBJ2-5 many TRBV7-9 CASSFRPAPETQYF TGTGCCAGCAGCTTCAGACCAGCCCCGGAGACCCAGTACTTC
. TRBJ1-1 many TRBV7-2 CASRGSREAFF TGTGCCAGCAGGGGGTCCCGTGAAGCTTTCTTT
TRBD1 TRBJ1-4 . TRBV27 CASSLSRDRGSLFF TGTGCCAGCAGTTTATCCCGGGACAGGGGCTCACTGTTTTTT
. TRBJ2-2 few TRBV7-9 CAVLKTGELFF TGTGCCGTCCTAAAGACCGGGGAGCTGTTTTTT
. TRBJ2-3 many TRBV7-2 CASSLGYQDTQYF TGTGCCAGCAGCTTAGGCTACCAGGATACGCAGTATTTT
TRBD2 TRBJ2-2 . TRBV7-8 CASSLEASGGPTGELFF TGTGCCAGCAGCTTAGAGGCTAGCGGGGGTCCCACCGGGGAGCTGTTTTTT
TRBD1 TRBJ2-3 many TRBV7-2 CASSPGGTDTQYF TGTGCCAGCAGCCCAGGGGGAACAGATACGCAGTATTTT
TRBD1 TRBJ2-3 once TRBV24-1 CATSDADRGWRDTQYF TGTGCCACCAGTGATGCCGACAGGGGATGGAGAGATACGCAGTATTTT
TRBD1 TRBJ1-2 few TRBV27 CASSSGGVFYGYTF TGTGCCAGCAGTTCAGGGGGTGTCTTCTATGGCTACACCTTC
. TRBJ2-3 . TRBV27 CASSLSGGLSTDTQYF TGTGCCAGCAGTTTATCGGGGGGATTAAGCACAGATACGCAGTATTTT
TRBD1 TRBJ1-2 . TRBV7-9 CASSFGTALYGYTF TGTGCCAGCAGCTTTGGGACAGCTCTTTATGGCTACACCTTC